A single sample gave rise to the 10 T cell receptor beta chains below, sequenced in a study of blood T cells in healthy people across ages. The authors ran a second PCR of about 6 to 11 cycles using a sample-barcoded 5' primer and a J-beta primer mix. TCRdb independently ran MiXCR on the 5' RACE reads; one entry per CDR3 protein. The sample has about 1,800,000 distinct CDR3 sequences, roughly 27% seen once; the top ten hold 7% to 9%. Sequenced material: blood. The source is a woman aged 30 to 39 in good health.

This clonotype was counted a few times. The chain joins TRBV6-5 to TRBJ2-3; D might be TRBD1 (6 bases). CDR1 and CDR2 (germline): MNHEY, SVGAGI. This CDR3 spans 13 amino acids. The CDR3 here is CVNTNRASDTQYF. The CDR3 DNA is TGTGTCAACACCAACAGGGCCTCAGATACGCAGTATTTT.

This clonotype was seen a few times. The J gene is TRBJ2-7, the V gene TRBV6-5, with 7 bases identical to TRBD2. The germline V gene encodes CDR1 MNHEY and CDR2 SVGAGI. CDR3 length: 14 residues. V gave up 3 bases and J gave up 4 bases; unmatched junction bases: 6. The CDR3 nucleotides are TGTGCCAGCAGTTATGGGGGGAGGGTTTACGAGCAGTACTTC. It is translated as CASSYGGRVYEQYF.

This chain joins TRBV11-2 and TRBJ2-1, with a tentative D call TRBD2 (8 bases). The CDR3 has 17 amino acids. Germline CDR1 SGHAT, CDR2 FQNNGV. V was cut by 0 bases and J by 4 bases, with 16 bases left in between. DNA of the CDR3: TGTGCCAGCAGCTTAGAAGACGGGAGGGGGCGTTACAATGAGCAGTTCTTC. This encodes CASSLEDGRGRYNEQFF.

This clonotype has at least ten counts. This rearrangement joins TRBV7-9 to TRBJ1-2; a possible D gene is TRBD1 (5 bases). The length of the CDR3 is 14 residues. Trimming shortened V by 5 bases and J by 10 bases, and 20 bases separated the two germline ends. The germline CDR1 and CDR2 sequences are SEHNR and FQNEAQ (reference sequence). The CDR3 region has the DNA TGTGCCAGCAGCCAGGCGGGGGACGATGGGGTCTACACCTTC. Protein product: CASSQAGDDGVYTF.

This clonotype was recorded many times. The CDR3 here is CSARERGRIYNEQFF. The CDR3 DNA follows: TGCAGTGCCCGAGAAAGAGGACGGATATACAATGAGCAGTTCTTC. This chain uses TRBV20-1 with TRBJ2-1; D gene unclear. With 6 bases removed from V and 4 bases from J, the gap between germline ends came to 19 bases. CDR3 length: 15 amino acids. Germline CDR1 reads DFQATT; CDR2 reads SNEGSKA (reference sequence).

The rearrangement uses TRBV29-1 and TRBJ1-2, with no clear D. This CDR3 is built from 11 residues. Germline V gives CDR1 SQVTM, CDR2 ANQGSEA. V lost 6 bases to trimming and J lost 6 bases, with 11 bases between them. This CDR3 reads CSVPRSHGYTF. The DNA of the CDR3 is TGCAGCGTACCTAGGAGCCATGGCTACACCTTC. Using reference TRBV29-1 and TRBJ1-2 for the parts outside the CDR3, the full variable domain is SAVISQKPSRDICQRGTSLTIQCQVDSQVTMMFWYRQQPGQSLTLIATANQGSEATYESGFVIDKFPISRPNLTFSTLTVSNMSPEDSSIYLCSVPRSHGYTFGSGTRLTVV.

This clonotype was seen a few times. J is TRBJ1-6 and V is TRBV5-1; D is ambiguous. Trimming stripped 0 bases from V and 10 bases from J, with 8 bases between. Germline CDR1 is SGHRS and CDR2 is YFSETQ. This CDR3 is built from 13 residues. CDR3 coding DNA: TGCGCCAGCAGCTTGGAACCTGGGTCACCCCTCCACTTT. It yields the protein CASSLEPGSPLHF.

This clonotype occurred a few times. This sequence joins TRBV6-5 and TRBJ2-1, with 11 bases lining up with TRBD2. V lost 5 bases and J lost 10; bases outside the gene matches: 10. This CDR3 has 15 residues. Germline V CDR1 and CDR2: MNHEY, SVGAGI. The CDR3 reads CASSLSGGAPEEQFF. CDR3 bases: TGTGCCAGCAGTCTTAGCGGGGGGGCTCCGGAGGAGCAGTTCTTC.

The chain combines TRBV5-1 with TRBJ2-3, with D maybe TRBD2 (5 bases). CDR3 size: 16 residues. From germline, CDR1 is SGHRS and CDR2 YFSETQ. The V and J ends lost 2 bases and 5 bases respectively, with 18 bases between them. The CDR3 sequence: CASSFGWGDEEDTQYF. The CDR3 DNA reads as TGCGCCAGCAGCTTCGGGTGGGGAGACGAAGAAGATACGCAGTATTTT. Using reference TRBV5-1 and TRBJ2-3 for the parts outside the CDR3, the full variable domain is KAGVTQTPRYLIKTRGQQVTLSCSPISGHRSVSWYQQTPGQGLQFLFEYFSETQRNKGNFPGRFSGRQFSNSRSEMNVSTLELGDSALYLCASSFGWGDEEDTQYFGPGTRLTVL.

In its sample, this clonotype was seen a few times. The chain recombines TRBV20-1 with TRBJ2-5, with D maybe TRBD2 (5 bases). Germline V CDR1 and CDR2: DFQATT, SNEGSKA (reference sequence). The CDR3 spans 16 residues. V was trimmed by 4 bases and J by 11 bases, leaving 29 bases between them. The CDR3 reads CSAKQSSLGRGEQQYF. CDR3 nucleotides: TGCAGTGCTAAGCAATCTTCACTAGGTCGCGGAGAACAGCAGTACTTC.